These T cell receptor beta chains were read from a single sample in a study of identical twins. TCRdb redid the calling of the 5' RACE reads with MiXCR, one entry per CDR3 protein. The table lists about 1.7 million distinct CDR3 sequences, around 33% of them singletons, with around 0.3% in the top ten. Material for sequencing was cord blood. Source of these receptors: a newborn girl in good health. Each CDR3 is given with its conserved first and last residue. A D gene is named only where the DNA matches it firmly. Some rows have no size entry. The others give once, few or many, or a class for an expanded clone.

V,D,size,J,DNA,CDR3
TRBV7-2,-,few,TRBJ1-2,TGTGCCAGCAGCTTACGGCGGGGCGGGTTTGCTAACTATGGCTACACCTTC,CASSLRRGGFANYGYTF
TRBV7-9,TRBD1,few,TRBJ2-5,TGTGCCAGCAGCTTAGTTCCGGGACAGCAAGAGACCCAGTACTTC,CASSLVPGQQETQYF
TRBV20-1,-,-,TRBJ1-3,TGCAGTGCTAGAGTACCCCAGGGAAGGAGCACCATATATTTT,CSARVPQGRSTIYF
TRBV12-3/TRBV12-4,TRBD1,few,TRBJ2-1,TGTGCCAGCATTAATGACAGGGGCTCCTACAATGAGCAGTTCTTC,CASINDRGSYNEQFF
TRBV20-1,-,few,TRBJ2-7,TGCAGTGCTAGCGGGGGTCCACTTCCCTACGAGCAGTACTTC,CSASGGPLPYEQYF
TRBV4-2,-,few,TRBJ1-5,TGTGCCAGCAGCCAAGCAGGGATAGGGAGCAATCAGCCCCAGCATTTT,CASSQAGIGSNQPQHF
TRBV12-3/TRBV12-4,-,once,TRBJ2-3,TGTGCCAGCATCACTTTACCGCAGGGGATCAGCACAGATACGCAATATTTT,CASITLPQGISTDTQYF
TRBV28,-,-,TRBJ1-5,TGTGCCAGCAGTAGCGAGGGGCTGAGGAATCAGCCCCAGCATTTT,CASSSEGLRNQPQHF
TRBV5-6,-,-,TRBJ2-1,TGTGCCAGCAGCCTAAAGACGCGGAGCTCCTACAATGAGCAGTTCTTC,CASSLKTRSSYNEQFF
TRBV28,TRBD2,-,TRBJ2-1,TGTGCCAGCAGTTTCTCGGTCCTAGCGGGAGTATCCTACAATGAGCAGTTCTTC,CASSFSVLAGVSYNEQFF
TRBV3-1,-,-,TRBJ2-7,TGTGCCATCAGCCAAGTCACGTCCTACGAGCAGTACTTC,CAISQVTSYEQYF
TRBV4-1,-,many,TRBJ2-3,TGTGCCAGCAGCCAAGCGGGAGATACGCAGTATTTT,CASSQAGDTQYF
TRBV5-5,-,-,TRBJ1-2,TGTGCCAGCAGCTTTTCCGAGGGCTACACCTTC,CASSFSEGYTF
TRBV5-6,TRBD2,many,TRBJ2-3,TGTGCCAGCAGCGTAGTAGCGGGGGAGAGCACAGATACGCAGTATTTT,CASSVVAGESTDTQYF
TRBV4-1,-,-,TRBJ2-3,TGCGCCAGCAACCAGCGTACGGCGGCTAGCACAGATACGCAGTATTTT,CASNQRTAASTDTQYF
TRBV4-2,-,-,TRBJ1-2,TGTGCCAGCAGCCAAGTAGTCAGGGCAAACTATGGCTACACCTTC,CASSQVVRANYGYTF
TRBV6-6,-,-,TRBJ2-1,TGTGCCAGCAGTTACAGCGACGGGGCGGGAAATGAGCAGTTCTTC,CASSYSDGAGNEQFF
TRBV6-5,-,few,TRBJ1-5,TGTGCCAGCAGTCAGAGAGATGGTCAGCCCCAGCATTTT,CASSQRDGQPQHF
TRBV3-1,TRBD2,few,TRBJ2-2,TGTGCCAGCAGCGTTAAGCGGGATGTCACCGGGGAGCTGTTTTTT,CASSVKRDVTGELFF
TRBV20-1,-,-,TRBJ2-3,TGCAGTGCTAGAGATCCGGGAGCTCGGGGGCCGTCGGATACGCAGTATTTT,CSARDPGARGPSDTQYF
TRBV4-2,-,few,TRBJ1-4,TGTGCCAGCAGCCAAGCCCGGAGGGTTAATGAAAAACTGTTTTTT,CASSQARRVNEKLFF
TRBV15,-,-,TRBJ1-6,TGTGCCACCAGCAGAGATGGGGCTAATTCACCCCTCCACTTT,CATSRDGANSPLHF
TRBV11-2,-,-,TRBJ2-3,TGTGCCAGCAGCTCAGGGAACTTGGCGTTAATTTTGGATACGCAGTATTTT,CASSSGNLALILDTQYF
TRBV27,-,-,TRBJ2-5,TGTGCCAGCAGTTTACTAGGGACTCAAGAGACCCAGTACTTC,CASSLLGTQETQYF
TRBV18,-,once,TRBJ1-1,TGTGCCAGCTCACGTATAGCGAACACTGAAGCTTTCTTT,CASSRIANTEAFF
TRBV20-1,-,-,TRBJ1-5,TGCAGTGCTAGAGGGGAAGGGGGCAATCAGCCCCAGCATTTT,CSARGEGGNQPQHF
TRBV6-2/TRBV6-3,-,-,TRBJ2-5,TGTGCCAGCAGTCCCATCGGTAGGGCAGGGGAGACCCAGTACTTC,CASSPIGRAGETQYF
TRBV28,TRBD1,-,TRBJ1-5,TGTGCCAGTCAGGGGGCGCGTCAGCCCCAGCATTTT,CASQGARQPQHF
TRBV25-1,TRBD1,-,TRBJ1-6,TGTGCCAGCAGTGAATTCGTGGGGACAGGGGCCTCACCCCTCCACTTT,CASSEFVGTGASPLHF
TRBV20-1,-,-,TRBJ2-7,TGCAGTGCTGCACCCGATCTGTACTCCTACGATCAGTACTTC,CSAAPDLYSYDQYF
TRBV4-2,-,few,TRBJ1-4,TGTGCCAGCAGCCAAGGTCGGCCAGGGAGTAATGAAAAACTGTTTTTT,CASSQGRPGSNEKLFF
TRBV4-2,TRBD2,few,TRBJ2-4,TGTGCCAGCAGCCAAGGTCGAACTAGCGGAGACCACCTGGGGGACATTCAGTACTTC,CASSQGRTSGDHLGDIQYF
TRBV5-1,-,-,TRBJ1-2,TGCGCCAGCAGCCAAACGACGGCGGATGGCTACACCTTC,CASSQTTADGYTF
TRBV2,-,few,TRBJ2-5,TGTGCCAGCAGTGAGGTACCGAGGACCCAGTACTTC,CASSEVPRTQYF